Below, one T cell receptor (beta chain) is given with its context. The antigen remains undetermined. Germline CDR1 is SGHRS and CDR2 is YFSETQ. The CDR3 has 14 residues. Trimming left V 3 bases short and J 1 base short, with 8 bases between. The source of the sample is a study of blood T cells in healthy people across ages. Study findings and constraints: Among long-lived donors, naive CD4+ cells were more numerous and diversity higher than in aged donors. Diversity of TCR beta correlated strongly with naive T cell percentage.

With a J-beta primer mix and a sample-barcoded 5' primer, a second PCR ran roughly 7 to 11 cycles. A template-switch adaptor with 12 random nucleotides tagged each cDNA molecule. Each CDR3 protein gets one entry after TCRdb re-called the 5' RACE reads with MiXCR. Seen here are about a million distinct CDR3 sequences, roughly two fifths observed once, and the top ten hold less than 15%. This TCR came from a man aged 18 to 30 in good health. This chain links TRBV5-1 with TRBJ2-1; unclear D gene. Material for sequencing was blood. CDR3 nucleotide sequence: TGCGCCAGCAGCTCTCCAGCATCCTACAATGAGCAGTTCTTC. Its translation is CASSSPASYNEQFF.